What follows are 30 T cell receptor beta chains derived from one specimen sequenced in a study of control samples from healthy donors and cancer patients. TCRdb's table, derived via immunoSEQ multiplex PCR, lists solely in-frame clones and lacks some. The sample records 60,000 to 85,000 clones, 85% to 95% being singletons. Sequencing was performed on blood. The receptors come from a woman between 55 and 75 years old in good health.

The CDR3 protein is CASSKDNTEAFF. CDR3 in DNA: TGTGCCAGCAGCAAAGATAACACTGAAGCTTTCTTT. The chain couples TRBV21-1 to TRBJ1-1. TRBV21-1 is termed a pseudogene. The CDR3 contains 12 residues.

The CDR3 loop reads CASSERGVNTEAFF. The CDR3 DNA reads as TGTGCCAGCAGTGAACGAGGGGTGAACACTGAAGCTTTCTTT. The chain joins TRBV6-1 to TRBJ1-1; tentatively, D is TRBD1 (5 bases). The V end lost 2 bases, the J end lost 0 bases, and 7 bases lay between the germline ends. This CDR3 is built from 14 residues. Per germline, CDR1 MNHNS and CDR2 SASEGT.

The J gene is TRBJ1-1, the V gene TRBV28, with no clear D. The CDR3 contains 14 residues. Germline values: CDR1 MDHEN, CDR2 SYDVKM. Trimming took 8 bases from V and 0 from J, leaving 13 bases between them. The CDR3 loop reads CASHSAGMNTEAFF. Written as DNA, the CDR3 is TGTGCCAGCCATTCGGCGGGGATGAACACTGAAGCTTTCTTT.

This chain links TRBV5-8 with TRBJ2-6; D gene unclear. Germline CDR1 SGHTS, CDR2 YDEGEE. Deletions cut 0 bases from V and 1 base from J, with 5 bases between. There are 15 residues in the CDR3. The CDR3 coding sequence is TGTGCCAGCAGCTTGGAAGGGTCTGGGGCCAACGTCCTGACTTTC. It encodes CASSLEGSGANVLTF.

V gene TRBV2 combines with J gene TRBJ1-1; D is undetermined. Germline values: CDR1 SNHLY, CDR2 FYNNEI. This CDR3 is 14 amino acids long. The V gene lost 7 bases and the J gene lost 0 bases, with 12 bases spanning the gap. The CDR3 sequence is CASTSDTLNTEAFF. DNA for the CDR3: TGTGCCAGCACCTCCGACACCCTGAACACTGAAGCTTTCTTT.

The J gene is TRBJ1-1, the V gene TRBV2; D is undetermined. The ends were cut back, 6 bases at V and 0 bases at J, with 8 bases in the middle. The CDR3 covers 13 residues. In germline, CDR1 is SNHLY, CDR2 FYNNEI. Here the CDR3 DNA reads TGTGCCAGCAGAGTAGAAATGAACACTGAAGCTTTCTTT. This translates into CASRVEMNTEAFF.

The V gene is TRBV25-1, the J gene TRBJ1-6, with D perhaps TRBD1 (6 bases). Germline CDR1 and CDR2: MGHDK and SYGVNS. The CDR3 totals 13 residues. Trimming took 3 bases from V and 10 from J, leaving 10 bases between them. The CDR3 sequence: CASSDRGRSPLHF. The CDR3 DNA reads as TGTGCCAGCAGTGACAGGGGACGGTCACCCCTCCACTTT.

The rearrangement links TRBV5-1 to TRBJ2-6, with TRBD1 matching over 8 bases. The CDR3 sequence is 20 residues long. Trimming removed 1 base from V and 1 base from J; junction bases left unmatched: 13. The V gene's germline CDR1 is SGHRS and CDR2 YFSETQ. The CDR3 DNA reads as TGCGCCAGCAGCTTGACTTATCTGGGGGACAGGCGGTCTGGGGCCAACGTCCTGACTTTC. Amino acids: CASSLTYLGDRRSGANVLTF. Full variable domain (rest looked up from reference TRBV5-1 and TRBJ2-6): KAGVTQTPRYLIKTRGQQVTLSCSPISGHRSVSWYQQTPGQGLQFLFEYFSETQRNKGNFPGRFSGRQFSNSRSEMNVSTLELGDSALYLCASSLTYLGDRRSGANVLTFGAGSRLTVL.

V usage is TRBV14 and J usage is TRBJ2-3; 9 positions match TRBD2. Germline values: CDR1 SGHDN, CDR2 FVKESK. CDR3 length: 18 residues. V trimming: 5 bases; J trimming: 0 bases; junction bases outside the gene matches: 12. CDR3: CASSTQRGTSRSTDTQYF. In nucleotides, the CDR3 is TGTGCCAGCAGCACGCAACGTGGGACTAGCCGCAGCACAGATACGCAGTATTTT.

This chain uses TRBV25-1 with TRBJ1-2, with D perhaps TRBD1 (6 bases). V dropped 3 bases and J dropped 6 bases, with 14 bases sitting between them. This CDR3 comprises 14 residues. In germline, CDR1 is MGHDK, CDR2 SYGVNS. CDR3 sequence (DNA): TGTGCCAGCAGTGACTACAGGGTGGGGGATGGCTACACCTTC. Its protein is CASSDYRVGDGYTF.

This rearrangement joins TRBV11-2 to TRBJ2-3; the match to TRBD2 covers 8 bases. The germline CDR1 and CDR2 sequences are SGHAT and FQNNGV. The CDR3 is 17 residues long. With 4 bases clipped from V and 5 bases from J, the junction kept 14 bases outside the gene matches. The DNA for the CDR3 is TGTGCCAGCAGCTCGCCAGCAGCGGGAGAAAGAAAAGATACGCAGTATTTT. As protein: CASSSPAAGERKDTQYF.

The chain couples TRBV7-6 to TRBJ2-7, with no clear D. The CDR3 is made up of 13 amino acids. V gave up 3 bases and J gave up 1 base, with 7 bases separating them. The germline gives CDR1 SGHVS, CDR2 FNYEAQ. The DNA for the CDR3 is TGTGCCAGCAGCTTTACAGAATCCTACGAGCAGTACTTC. Residues: CASSFTESYEQYF.

The rearrangement links TRBV30 to TRBJ2-4; D possibly uses TRBD1 or TRBD2 (6 bases each). CDR3 length: 17 amino acids. V lost 0 bases to trimming and J lost 0 bases, with 15 bases between them. Per the germline V gene, CDR1 is GTSNPN and CDR2 is SVGIG (reference sequence). CDR3 coding DNA: TGTGCCTGGAGTGTATCGGGGGCGGTACTAGCCAAAAACATTCAGTACTTC. Amino acids: CAWSVSGAVLAKNIQYF.

This clone was detected once. The chain employs TRBV7-2 and TRBJ2-1, with 10 bases aligning to TRBD2. This CDR3 region has 16 residues. With 2 bases clipped from V and 6 bases from J, the junction kept 7 bases outside the gene matches. CDR1 and CDR2 (germline): SGHTA, FQGNSA. CDR3: CASSLKASGRTNEQFF. Here the CDR3 DNA reads TGTGCCAGCAGCTTAAAAGCTAGCGGGAGAACCAATGAGCAGTTCTTC.

The gene calls are TRBV6-5 and TRBJ1-1; D perhaps matches TRBD1 (6 bases). The germline CDR1 and CDR2 sequences are MNHEY and SVGAGI. Trimming took off 2 bases at V and 6 bases at J, with 16 bases between the two ends. The CDR3 runs to 15 residues. CDR3 in DNA: TGTGCCAGCAGTTACCATATACAGGGAATCTCTGAAGCTTTCTTT. Encoded protein: CASSYHIQGISEAFF.

The CDR3 DNA sequence: TGTGCCAGCAGTGATTTCTCAGCCGGTCGTGAAAAACTGTTTTTT. Its protein is CASSDFSAGREKLFF. The chain carries TRBV6-1 and TRBJ1-4; no definite D call. There are 15 residues in the CDR3. In germline, CDR1 is MNHNS, CDR2 SASEGT. Trimming took 3 bases from V and 7 from J, leaving 15 bases between them.

The count of this clone is one. The V gene is TRBV6-4, the J gene TRBJ2-2; no reliable D call. Trimming took off 6 bases at V and 3 bases at J, with 11 bases between the two ends. CDR3 length: 14 amino acids. Germline CDR1 reads MRHNA; CDR2 reads SNTAGT. CDR3 bases: TGTGCCAGCAGAGATGGCTCGTACACCGGGGAGCTGTTTTTT. Encoded protein: CASRDGSYTGELFF.

In its sample, this clone was seen a few times. The V call is TRBV12-5, the J call TRBJ2-5; 8 positions match TRBD2. The V gene's germline CDR1 is LGHNT and CDR2 FRNRAP. This CDR3 comprises 14 residues. With V trimmed by 6 bases and J by 5 bases, 8 bases remained unmatched. DNA of the CDR3: TGTGCTAGTGGAGTCGGGACTAGGGCGGAGACCCAGTACTTC. Protein product: CASGVGTRAETQYF.

V is TRBV5-4 and J is TRBJ2-1; 8 bases match TRBD2. This CDR3 contains 14 residues. The V and J ends lost 4 bases and 5 bases, in that order; junction bases with no gene match: 5. Per germline, CDR1 SGHNT and CDR2 YYREEE (reference sequence). CDR3 in amino acids: CASSRTSTDNEQFF. CDR3 sequence (DNA): TGTGCCAGCAGCCGGACTAGCACGGACAATGAGCAGTTCTTC.

CDR3 in amino acids: CATRGSSYTEAFF. The CDR3 region has the DNA TGTGCCACCAGGGGAAGTTCTTACACTGAAGCTTTCTTT. This chain joins TRBV2 and TRBJ1-1; the D gene is possibly TRBD1 (6 bases). This CDR3 region has 13 residues. The V gene's germline CDR1 is SNHLY and CDR2 FYNNEI. Trimming pared 10 bases from V and 3 bases from J, leaving 15 bases between.

The chain employs TRBV28 and TRBJ2-4; 7 bases fit TRBD1. The CDR3 spans 14 residues. The V gene's germline CDR1 is MDHEN and CDR2 SYDVKM. J was trimmed by 6 bases and V by 7 bases; bases with no gene match: 9. This chain's CDR3 is CASTPGGLTNIQYF. The CDR3 coding sequence is TGTGCCAGCACCCCAGGGGGTCTAACAAACATTCAGTACTTC.

The sample holds a few counts of this clone. The rearrangement uses TRBV10-3 and TRBJ2-7; D uncertain. Looked up from germline, CDR1 is ENHRY and CDR2 is SYGVKD. The CDR3 loop spans 10 amino acids. Trimming removed 10 bases from V and 5 bases from J, with 9 bases in between. The CDR3 loop reads CATADDEQYF. The CDR3 DNA reads TGTGCCACCGCTGACGACGAGCAGTACTTC.

The chain links TRBV6-2 or TRBV6-3 to TRBJ2-7; unclear D gene. The CDR3 totals 12 residues. CDR1 and CDR2 (germline): MNHEY, SVGEGT. Trimming removed 2 bases at V and 3 bases at J, with 5 bases between. CDR3 loop: CASSYTDYEQYF. CDR3 coding DNA: TGTGCCAGCAGTTACACTGACTACGAGCAGTACTTC.

The genes are TRBV19 and TRBJ2-2; 7 bases match TRBD2. Germline CDR1 LNHDA, CDR2 SQIVND (reference sequence). With V trimmed by 3 bases and J by 7 bases, 8 bases remained unmatched. This CDR3 spans 15 amino acids. CDR3 bases: TGTGCCAGTAGTATGGGATTGACTAGCCTCGGGGAGCTGTTTTTT. Amino acids: CASSMGLTSLGELFF.

Here the CDR3 DNA reads TGCGCCAGCAGCTTGGCTGCAGCTACCTACGAGCAGTACTTC. It yields the protein CASSLAAATYEQYF. V usage is TRBV5-1 and J usage is TRBJ2-7; no clear D. Per germline, CDR1 SGHRS and CDR2 YFSETQ. The CDR3 loop spans 14 amino acids. Trimming took off 0 bases at V and 2 bases at J, with 9 bases between the two ends.

The chain has TRBV28 and TRBJ2-5; 12 bases fit TRBD2. The CDR3 consists of 16 residues. J gave up 9 bases and V 5 bases, and 13 bases lay outside the gene matches. Germline CDR1 MDHEN, CDR2 SYDVKM. Here the CDR3 DNA reads TGTGCCAGCAGTCCTGGCCTAGCGGGAGGGGGACAGGCCCAGTACTTC. It is translated as CASSPGLAGGGQAQYF.

For the CDR3, the DNA is TGCGCCAGCAGCGAGCTTGGGGGGCCCTACACTGAAGCTTTCTTT. It encodes CASSELGGPYTEAFF. The chain uses TRBV5-1 and TRBJ1-1; a possible D gene is TRBD1 (6 bases). CDR3 size: 15 residues. Germline V gene data show CDR1 as SGHRS and CDR2 as YFSETQ. V lost 4 bases, J lost 3 bases, and 16 bases lay in between.

This sequence joins TRBV11-2 and TRBJ2-7, with a possible D match to TRBD2 (6 bases). The CDR3 consists of 16 residues. Germline CDR1 and CDR2: SGHAT and FQNNGV. V lost 3 bases and J 6 bases, leaving 21 bases between the germline ends. The CDR3 sequence is CASSFIGGGPLAEQYF. The DNA for the CDR3 is TGTGCCAGCAGCTTCATAGGTGGAGGGCCCCTGGCCGAGCAGTACTTC.

The chain joins TRBV6-2 or TRBV6-3 to TRBJ2-3, with 7 positions matching TRBD2. The CDR3 sequence is 15 residues long. With V trimmed by 0 bases and J by 4 bases, 4 bases remained unmatched. Germline V gives CDR1 MNHEY, CDR2 SVGEGT. CDR3 protein: CASSYSRGSADTQYF. As DNA, the CDR3 is TGTGCCAGCAGTTACTCGCGGGGGAGCGCAGATACGCAGTATTTT.

The genes are TRBV11-2 and TRBJ2-5; no reliable D call. Germline loops: CDR1 SGHAT, CDR2 FQNNGV. This CDR3 comprises 12 residues. V shed 3 bases and J shed 5 bases, with 7 bases lying between them. This CDR3 reads CASSFTSETQYF. The CDR3 DNA follows: TGTGCCAGCAGCTTCACTTCGGAGACCCAGTACTTC. Using reference TRBV11-2 and TRBJ2-5 for the parts outside the CDR3, the full variable domain is EAGVAQSPRYKIIEKRQSVAFWCNPISGHATLYWYQQILGQGPKLLIQFQNNGVVDDSQLPKDRFSAERLKGVDSTLKIQPAKLEDSAVYLCASSFTSETQYFGPGTRLLVL.